These T cell receptor beta chains were read from a single sample in a study of blood T cell repertoires in COVID-19. Method: immunoSEQ multiplex PCR; TCRdb's copy keeps in-frame clones and lacks some. Of under 350,000 clones listed, about 82% are singletons. The specimen sequenced was peripheral blood. The receptors shown here come from a human donor in a cohort sampled during active COVID-19. Both conserved end residues are part of each CDR3. Each record gives: D gene, J gene, V gene, clone size, CDR3 protein, CDR3 DNA. D genes are given only for firm matches. Some rows have no size entry. The others give once, few or many, or a class for an expanded clone.

D gene: NA; J gene: TRBJ1-5; V gene: TRBV27; clone size: NA; CDR3 protein: CASSSEGFNQPQHF; CDR3 DNA: TGTGCCAGCAGTTCCGAGGGATTCAATCAGCCCCAGCATTTT
D gene: NA; J gene: TRBJ2-7; V gene: TRBV27; clone size: NA; CDR3 protein: CASSPSPSGKIYEQYF; CDR3 DNA: TGTGCCAGCAGTCCCTCCCCGTCAGGGAAAATCTACGAGCAGTACTTC
D gene: NA; J gene: TRBJ1-2; V gene: TRBV5-6; clone size: NA; CDR3 protein: CASNEGVRGYTF; CDR3 DNA: TGTGCCAGCAATGAAGGGGTAAGAGGCTACACCTTC
D gene: NA; J gene: TRBJ1-2; V gene: TRBV29-1; clone size: NA; CDR3 protein: CSVGTENYGYTF; CDR3 DNA: TGCAGCGTTGGAACAGAAAACTATGGCTACACCTTC
D gene: NA; J gene: TRBJ1-3; V gene: TRBV25-1; clone size: NA; CDR3 protein: CASKSGTSGNTIYF; CDR3 DNA: TGTGCCAGCAAATCGGGTACCTCTGGAAACACCATATATTTT
D gene: TRBD2; J gene: TRBJ2-3; V gene: TRBV6-5; clone size: NA; CDR3 protein: CASSLAGAPGTQYF; CDR3 DNA: TGTGCCAGCAGTTTAGCGGGGGCCCCAGGTACGCAGTATTTT
D gene: NA; J gene: TRBJ2-7; V gene: TRBV7-9; clone size: NA; CDR3 protein: CASTTVGHEQYF; CDR3 DNA: TGTGCCAGCACCACGGTGGGGCACGAGCAGTACTTC
D gene: NA; J gene: TRBJ1-5; V gene: TRBV4-1; clone size: NA; CDR3 protein: CASSSPPGGGGNQPQHF; CDR3 DNA: TGCGCCAGCAGCTCACCCCCGGGGGGCGGCGGCAATCAGCCCCAGCATTTT
D gene: NA; J gene: TRBJ2-2; V gene: TRBV29-1; clone size: NA; CDR3 protein: CSVQGGNTGELFF; CDR3 DNA: TGCAGCGTTCAGGGGGGGAACACCGGGGAGCTGTTTTTT
D gene: NA; J gene: TRBJ2-7; V gene: TRBV27; clone size: NA; CDR3 protein: CASSFGKAGEQYF; CDR3 DNA: TGTGCCAGCAGTTTTGGGAAAGCGGGCGAGCAGTACTTC
D gene: TRBD1; J gene: TRBJ1-2; V gene: TRBV27; clone size: NA; CDR3 protein: CASSFTGTARYYGYTF; CDR3 DNA: TGTGCCAGCAGTTTCACCGGGACAGCGCGTTACTATGGCTACACCTTC
D gene: TRBD1; J gene: TRBJ1-6; V gene: TRBV11-2; clone size: NA; CDR3 protein: CASSSRRGPGNSPLHF; CDR3 DNA: TGTGCCAGCAGCTCTCGAAGGGGGCCAGGTAATTCACCCCTCCACTTT
D gene: TRBD2; J gene: TRBJ2-3; V gene: TRBV7-8; clone size: once; CDR3 protein: CASSLRGTSLTDTQYF; CDR3 DNA: TGTGCCAGCAGCTTAAGAGGGACTAGTCTAACAGATACGCAGTATTTT
D gene: TRBD1; J gene: TRBJ2-7; V gene: TRBV9; clone size: NA; CDR3 protein: CASSAGGTGAYEQYF; CDR3 DNA: TGTGCCAGCAGCGCCGGTGGGACAGGGGCCTACGAGCAGTACTTC
D gene: NA; J gene: TRBJ1-3; V gene: TRBV19; clone size: once; CDR3 protein: CASSMGALGGSGNTIYF; CDR3 DNA: TGTGCCAGTAGTATGGGGGCACTTGGTGGCTCTGGAAACACCATATATTTT
D gene: TRBD1; J gene: TRBJ1-2; V gene: TRBV29-1; clone size: NA; CDR3 protein: CSVEPGLGQGPVGYTF; CDR3 DNA: TGCAGCGTTGAGCCCGGACTAGGACAGGGACCAGTCGGCTACACCTTC
D gene: NA; J gene: TRBJ2-3; V gene: TRBV19; clone size: NA; CDR3 protein: CASSLETSTDTQYF; CDR3 DNA: TGTGCCAGTAGTTTGGAGACGAGCACAGATACGCAGTATTTT
D gene: NA; J gene: TRBJ1-6; V gene: TRBV10-3; clone size: NA; CDR3 protein: CAISEVGGKATPLHF; CDR3 DNA: TGTGCCATCAGTGAAGTTGGCGGGAAGGCTACACCCCTCCACTTT
D gene: NA; J gene: TRBJ2-1; V gene: TRBV5-1; clone size: NA; CDR3 protein: CASSLEVRAGNEQFF; CDR3 DNA: TGCGCCAGCAGCCTGGAGGTGAGGGCTGGGAATGAGCAGTTCTTC
D gene: NA; J gene: TRBJ1-2; V gene: TRBV5-4; clone size: NA; CDR3 protein: CATRPGGTNYGYTF; CDR3 DNA: TGTGCCACGCGACCAGGAGGCACGAACTATGGCTACACCTTC
D gene: TRBD2; J gene: TRBJ2-7; V gene: TRBV19; clone size: NA; CDR3 protein: CASTASGGYEQYF; CDR3 DNA: TGTGCCAGTACGGCTAGCGGGGGTTACGAGCAGTACTTC
D gene: NA; J gene: TRBJ2-7; V gene: TRBV4-1; clone size: NA; CDR3 protein: CASSLGQRYEQYF; CDR3 DNA: TGCGCCAGCAGCCTAGGACAGCGCTACGAGCAGTACTTC
D gene: NA; J gene: TRBJ2-6; V gene: TRBV5-6; clone size: NA; CDR3 protein: CASSNAGSGANVLTF; CDR3 DNA: TGTGCCAGCAGCAACGCAGGGTCTGGGGCCAACGTCCTGACTTTC
D gene: TRBD1; J gene: TRBJ2-7; V gene: TRBV10-3; clone size: NA; CDR3 protein: CAISESLGQGAYEQYF; CDR3 DNA: TGTGCCATCAGTGAGTCGCTAGGACAGGGGGCGTACGAGCAGTACTTC
D gene: NA; J gene: TRBJ2-1; V gene: TRBV7-9; clone size: NA; CDR3 protein: CASSVGATNEQFF; CDR3 DNA: TGTGCCAGCAGCGTAGGAGCAACGAATGAGCAGTTCTTC
D gene: NA; J gene: TRBJ2-7; V gene: TRBV2; clone size: NA; CDR3 protein: CASKRGPKQYF; CDR3 DNA: TGTGCCAGCAAGAGAGGGCCCAAGCAGTACTTC
D gene: NA; J gene: TRBJ1-2; V gene: TRBV10-3; clone size: NA; CDR3 protein: CAISEEGDGYTF; CDR3 DNA: TGTGCCATCAGTGAAGAGGGGGATGGCTACACCTTC
D gene: TRBD1; J gene: TRBJ1-1; V gene: TRBV10-3; clone size: NA; CDR3 protein: CAISEDRGLNTEAFF; CDR3 DNA: TGTGCCATCAGTGAGGACAGGGGATTGAACACTGAAGCTTTCTTT
D gene: TRBD1; J gene: TRBJ1-5; V gene: TRBV30; clone size: NA; CDR3 protein: CAWSVGTGGISNQPQHF; CDR3 DNA: TGTGCCTGGAGTGTTGGGACAGGGGGGATTAGCAATCAGCCCCAGCATTTT
D gene: NA; J gene: TRBJ1-5; V gene: TRBV5-6; clone size: NA; CDR3 protein: CASSLGLRVNQPQHF; CDR3 DNA: TGTGCCAGCAGCTTGGGACTGCGGGTCAATCAGCCCCAGCATTTT
D gene: NA; J gene: TRBJ2-3; V gene: TRBV5-1; clone size: once; CDR3 protein: CASRAYGGPGDTQYF; CDR3 DNA: TGCGCCAGCAGAGCATACGGGGGGCCCGGAGATACGCAGTATTTT